This T cell receptor beta chain was retrieved from a study of blood T cell repertoires in COVID-19. Looking at the study overall: The United States, Italy and Spain were the sources of the acute and convalescent COVID-19 samples. Nucleic acid was either cDNA or gDNA, and it came from T cells, B-cell-depleted T cells, or PBMCs.

V lost 5 bases to trimming and J lost 3 bases, with 13 bases between them. The length of the CDR3 is 14 residues. The germline gives CDR1 LGHNA, CDR2 YNFKEQ. Here immunoSEQ multiplex PCR was the method, and the copy in TCRdb shows in-frame clones only, minus some. The profile shows 100,000 to 150,000 clones, more than 60% of them singletons. V is TRBV4-2 and J is TRBJ2-5, with a possible D match to TRBD1 (6 bases). Specimen: peripheral blood. The clonotype comes from a woman aged 70 to 79 with acute or convalescent COVID-19. This CDR3 is CASSGSTGKETQYF. DNA of the CDR3: TGTGCCAGCAGCGGGAGCACAGGGAAAGAGACCCAGTACTTC.